What follows describes a single T cell receptor (beta chain). In the authors' methods: The assay estimated nucleated cells by amplifying reference gene primers. The table came from immunoSEQ multiplex PCR; TCRdb's copy has only in-frame clones and leaves some out. That table gives V, J and clone size, and the DNA gave D and trimming. Of over 250,000 clones listed, around nine tenths were seen once; the top ten hold around 10%. Germline CDR1 is MGHDK and CDR2 is SYGVNS. The CDR3 is 16 residues long. Trimming removed 1 base from V and 4 bases from J; junction bases left unmatched: 6. This sample stems from a study of blood T cell repertoires in COVID-19. Study-wide background: From T cells, B-cell-depleted T cells, or PBMCs came the material, which was cDNA or gDNA.

The TCR comes from a man between 40 and 49 years old who had recovered from COVID-19. Sequencing was carried out using peripheral blood. V is TRBV25-1 and J is TRBJ1-4; 7 bases line up with TRBD1. This CDR3 is CASSESRGVVNEKLFF. DNA for the CDR3: TGTGCCAGCAGTGAATCCAGGGGGGTTGTTAATGAAAAACTGTTTTTT.